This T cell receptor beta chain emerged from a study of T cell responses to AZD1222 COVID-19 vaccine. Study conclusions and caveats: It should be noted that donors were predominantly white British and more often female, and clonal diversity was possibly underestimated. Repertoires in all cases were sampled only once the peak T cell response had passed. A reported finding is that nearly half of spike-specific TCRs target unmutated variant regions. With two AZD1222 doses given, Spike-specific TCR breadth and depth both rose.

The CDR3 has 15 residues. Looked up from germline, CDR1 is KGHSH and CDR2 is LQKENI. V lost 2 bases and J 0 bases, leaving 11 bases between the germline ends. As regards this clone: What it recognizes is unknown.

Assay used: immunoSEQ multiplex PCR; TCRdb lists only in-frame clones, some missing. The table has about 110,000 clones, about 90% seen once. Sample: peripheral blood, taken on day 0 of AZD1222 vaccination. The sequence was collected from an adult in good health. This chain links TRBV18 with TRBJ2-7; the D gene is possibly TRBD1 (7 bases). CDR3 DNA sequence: TGTGCCAGCTCACCAGGAGGGGGCGGCTCCTACGAGCAGTACTTC. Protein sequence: CASSPGGGGSYEQYF.